This TCR beta chain is drawn from a study of blood T cells in healthy people across ages. Whole-study results and caveats: In older individuals, TCR beta diversity per million T cells was lower, falling roughly linearly with age.

It was with a sample-barcoded 5' primer and a J-beta primer mix that a second PCR of about 6 to 12 cycles was run. Each cDNA molecule, via a template-switch adaptor with 12 random nucleotides, was tagged. TCRdb used MiXCR to reprocess the 5' RACE reads, holding one entry per CDR3 protein. The data contain some 750,000 distinct CDR3 sequences, approximately 22% of them singletons. In regard to this clonotype: As yet, its antigen is unknown.

Every sample had a minimum of 6 million PBMCs isolated. Trimming left V 0 bases short and J 2 bases short, with 8 bases between. The CDR3 spans 14 residues. Germline CDR1 reads DFQATT; CDR2 reads SNEGSKA (reference sequence). The chain carries TRBV20-1 and TRBJ2-1; D remains ambiguous. Sequencing was carried out using blood. This sequence originates from a man between 70 and 80 years old in good health. DNA of the CDR3: TGCAGTGCTAGAGACGGTAGGGCCTACAATGAGCAGTTCTTC. The encoded protein is CSARDGRAYNEQFF.